This T cell receptor beta chain is drawn from a study of tumor-infiltrating lymphocytes in localized non-small cell lung cancer. Germline V lookup: CDR1 SGHVS, CDR2 FNYEAQ. Trimming removed 5 bases from V and 2 bases from J, with 10 bases in between. The CDR3 covers 14 residues. TCRdb keeps only in-frame clones here, not all; method: immunoSEQ multiplex PCR. The data hold 12,000 or so clones, with less than 80% observed a single time. This clone was seen a few times. V is TRBV7-6 and J is TRBJ1-3, with D unclear. What was sequenced was uninvolved lung tissue not adjacent to the tumor. The clonotype comes from a human donor with non-small cell lung cancer. The CDR3 nucleotides are TGTGCCAGCAGCCCTCAGGAAGCTGGAAACACCATATATTTT. It specifies CASSPQEAGNTIYF.